What follows describes a single T cell receptor beta chain. No antigen is known for it. No base qualities exist here, and no much larger clone lies one base off it. V sheds 2 bases and J sheds 3 bases, leaving 6 bases between their ends. The CDR3 runs 13 residues from the cysteine to the phenylalanine. The only DNA kept is the CDR3, 39 bases in frame from the first base. From the germline V gene (reference sequence), CDR1 is MNHNY and CDR2 is SVGAGI. This sample is part of a study of cytotoxic CD8 clonotypes in ibrutinib-treated CLL (dated by TCRdb to the early 2020s). Background for the entire study: In this cohort, more than 14 patients were treatment-naive and fewer than 13 were relapsed/refractory, while under 18 had unmutated IGHV. Longitudinal samples were available for about 30% of the roughly 90 trial participants. The response samples were drawn at a median of roughly eleven months into treatment, with a range of roughly 6 to 36 months. Cryopreserved peripheral blood mononuclear cells were collected before treatment, at response, and at either disease progression or sustained remission. Responses were partial in roughly 25 patients and complete in 2; after median about 70 months follow-up, about 14 stayed in remission and 12 progressed. An average of 255,043 productive templates and about 100,000 productive rearrangements was obtained per sample.

For TCR beta library preparation, approximately 2.2 micrograms of genomic DNA were isolated from cryopreserved PBMCs. High-throughput TCR beta sequencing was performed on longitudinal blood samples from CLL patients receiving ibrutinib monotherapy. The patients took part in an open-label, single-center phase 2 trial of ibrutinib monotherapy. The study at large found these results: Public clonotypes were found to be uncommon and were observed to contract or remain stable during treatment; the increase in clonality was shown to reflect expansion of private clonotypes at ibrutinib response. At baseline, clonality was higher than in age-matched healthy donors and showed a strong correlation with circulating CD8+ T-cell counts. Clonality rose at ibrutinib response, remained stable during sustained remission, and dropped back toward baseline at progression. Sampling times were not matched between patients in sustained remission and patients whose disease was progressing, and lymph node repertoires were not examined.

On a MiSeq, deep resolution sequencing aimed for a depth between 1 in 1 million and 1 in 200,000 T cells, with each clonotype covered approximately 10x on average. TCR beta libraries were generated with the immunoSEQ hsTCRB Kit. The paper's data handling went like this. ImmunoSEQ Data Assistant and ImmunoSEQ Analyzer were used for data analysis, and V, D and J genes were assigned according to IMGT definitions. Clonality was computed as one minus normalized Shannon entropy of productive rearrangement frequencies, ranging from 0 to 1. Only overrepresented clonotypes making up at least 0.05% of the repertoire of each patient were included in the public clonotype analysis. Approximately 14 age-matched healthy donor repertoires from immuneACCESS served as clonality controls. This immuneACCESS table, as held by TCRdb, lists in-frame sequences with V and J called but not all clones. Of the missing ones, under half trace to an unresolved V gene in checked studies; the others have no known cause. That table supplies the V and J calls and clone size; D and trimming were determined from the DNA. The sample table records approximately 300,000 clones; 80% of these occur just once. The ten most abundant clones make up 6.7% of the sample.

The sample was PBMCs, taken before ibrutinib treatment. The clonotype originates from a human donor with chronic lymphocytic leukemia. The V gene is TRBV6-6 and the J gene is TRBJ2-3; no D gene call is confident. CDR3 protein: CASSYGRTDTQYF. The DNA is as follows: TGTGCCAGCAGTTACGGAAGGACAGATACGCAGTATTTT.